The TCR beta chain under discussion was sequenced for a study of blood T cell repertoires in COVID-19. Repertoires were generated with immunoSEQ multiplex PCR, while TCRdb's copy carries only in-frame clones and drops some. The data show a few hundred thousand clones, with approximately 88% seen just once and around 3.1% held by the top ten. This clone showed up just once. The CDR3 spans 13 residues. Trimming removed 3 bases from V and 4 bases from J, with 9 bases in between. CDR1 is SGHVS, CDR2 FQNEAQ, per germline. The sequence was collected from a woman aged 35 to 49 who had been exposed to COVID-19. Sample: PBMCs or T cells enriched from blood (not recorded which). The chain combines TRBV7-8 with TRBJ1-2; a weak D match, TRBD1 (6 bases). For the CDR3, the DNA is TGTGCCAGCAGCTTCGGACAGCTCTATGGCTACACCTTC. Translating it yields CASSFGQLYGYTF.